This record concerns one T cell receptor (beta chain) sequence. Its antigen is unknown. Germline CDR1 is MGHRA and CDR2 is YSYEKL. The CDR3 loop spans 17 amino acids. J lost 3 bases, V lost 1 base, and 8 bases had no gene match. This sample is part of a study of Ad26.COV2.S vaccination and SARS-CoV-2 variants. Study information: Recipients of Ad26.COV2.S got it intramuscularly, once or twice 56 days apart.

The data were produced by immunoSEQ multiplex PCR, yet TCRdb's version contains in-frame clones alone and is incomplete. The data hold 300,000 to 400,000 clones, with 80% to 90% observed a single time. Broader study findings: Using TCR breadth and depth analyses may have led to underestimated total T cell responses. Vaccine recipients showed a spike-specific TCR breadth that was higher than in placebo recipients.

Treatment denoted: 15 to 20 received Ad26.COV2.S at low or high dose, single or two shots; several received placebo; per-sample allocation not given. On day 63 after the first injection, vaccine and placebo recipients gave samples. Spike of the Wuhan-strain SARS-CoV-2 was expressed by an Ad26 vector, which formed the vaccine. The rearrangement joins TRBV4-1 to TRBJ2-7, with 11 bases that match TRBD1. This receptor was taken from a person aged 18 to 59 who received the Ad26.COV2.S COVID-19 vaccine or a placebo. Here the sequenced sample was peripheral blood, taken in a trial of Ad26.COV2.S vaccine versus placebo. CDR3 bases: TGCGCCAGCAGCCAAGGCATAGGACAGGGGGCTATCTACGAGCAGTACTTC. Protein: CASSQGIGQGAIYEQYF.